Shown below are 12 T cell receptor beta chains from a single sample sequenced in a study of blood T cell repertoires in COVID-19. Generated by immunoSEQ multiplex PCR, the TCRdb table keeps only in-frame clones and is missing some. The profile shows tens of thousands of clones, over 70% of them singletons. The sequenced sample was peripheral blood. The receptors derive from a human donor in a cohort sampled during active COVID-19.

This chain uses TRBV6-4 with TRBJ1-1; D gene unclear. The CDR3 runs to 16 residues. Germline V gives CDR1 MRHNA, CDR2 SNTAGT. V lost 0 bases and J 3 bases, leaving 14 bases between the germline ends. The CDR3 region has the DNA TGTGCCAGCAGTGACTCGTTTATCCCTTCGGACACTGAAGCTTTCTTT. Its protein product is CASSDSFIPSDTEAFF.

The chain recombines TRBV11-2 with TRBJ2-1; D remains unclear. V gave up 5 bases and J gave up 6 bases, with 5 bases separating them. From germline, CDR1 is SGHAT and CDR2 FQNNGV. The CDR3 covers 11 residues. DNA of the CDR3: TGTGCCAGCAGCCCCCTCAATGAGCAGTTCTTC. This translates into CASSPLNEQFF.

This chain uses TRBV5-4 with TRBJ2-3; 10 bases match TRBD2. CDR1 and CDR2 from the germline V gene are SGHNT and YYREEE (reference sequence). The CDR3 is 14 amino acids. V lost 4 bases, J lost 5 bases, and 4 bases stayed unmatched. The CDR3 DNA follows: TGTGCCAGCAGCAGTCCTAGCGGGGGAGATACGCAGTATTTT. This sequence encodes CASSSPSGGDTQYF.

V and J are TRBV10-3 and TRBJ2-7, with 10 bases matching TRBD1. Germline V lookup: CDR1 ENHRY, CDR2 SYGVKD. The J segment lost 5 bases and the V segment lost 7 bases, leaving 11 bases of the junction unmatched. The CDR3 length is 15 residues. The CDR3 DNA sequence: TGTGCCATCACCAACCCGGGACAGGGGATCAACGAGCAGTACTTC. Protein: CAITNPGQGINEQYF.

The chain is built from TRBV7-2 and TRBJ2-1; TRBD2 matches at 13 bases. The trim removed 5 bases at V and 3 bases at J, leaving 4 bases unmatched. The CDR3 has 16 residues. The V gene's germline CDR1 is SGHTA and CDR2 FQGNSA. The CDR3 region has the DNA TGTGCCAGCAGCATTCGGACTAGCGGGGGCTACAATGAGCAGTTCTTC. This codes for CASSIRTSGGYNEQFF. The complete variable domain, with remaining parts taken from reference TRBV7-2 and TRBJ2-1, reads GAGVSQSPSNKVTEKGKDVELRCDPISGHTALYWYRQSLGQGLEFLIYFQGNSAPDKSGLPSDRFSAERTGGSVSTLTIQRTQQEDSAVYLCASSIRTSGGYNEQFFGPGTRLTVL.

The chain links TRBV4-1 to TRBJ1-2, with 8 bases that match TRBD1. The CDR3 consists of 14 residues. Trimming at V came to 1 base and at J to 8 bases, leaving 6 bases not matched to a gene. Germline V gene lookup returns CDR1 MGHRA and CDR2 YSYEKL. CDR3 DNA: TGCGCCAGCAGCCAAGTGCAGGGGGCGAGAGGCTACACCTTC. Protein: CASSQVQGARGYTF.

The gene calls are TRBV4-1 and TRBJ2-3, with a weak D call TRBD2 (7 bases). The germline gives CDR1 MGHRA, CDR2 YSYEKL. V lost 0 bases and J lost 6, with 10 bases in between. This CDR3 has 14 amino acids. The CDR3 DNA is TGCGCCAGCAGCCAAGAGGGGAGGGGGGATACGCAGTATTTT. Residues: CASSQEGRGDTQYF.

V gene TRBV19 combines with J gene TRBJ1-5, with 8 bases aligning to TRBD1. There are 19 residues in the CDR3. The ends lost 0 bases at V and 7 bases at J; junction bases unmatched: 17. Per germline, CDR1 LNHDA and CDR2 SQIVND (reference sequence). CDR3 in DNA: TGTGCCAGTAGTATAGATCCTAACTTCGAGACAGGGGTTAACCAGCCCCAGCATTTT. It yields the protein CASSIDPNFETGVNQPQHF.

V gene TRBV4-1 combines with J gene TRBJ1-2, with D possibly matching TRBD1 (5 bases). Germline CDR1 and CDR2: MGHRA and YSYEKL. The CDR3 consists of 13 residues. Trimming left V 1 base short and J 5 bases short, with 8 bases between. CDR3 coding DNA: TGCGCCAGCAGCCAAGGGACACGATATGGCTACACCTTC. Encoded protein: CASSQGTRYGYTF.

The rearrangement joins TRBV29-1 to TRBJ1-5, with D unclear. Trimming took off 6 bases at V and 0 bases at J, with 12 bases between the two ends. Germline V lookup: CDR1 SQVTM, CDR2 ANQGSEA. The CDR3 consists of 14 residues. The CDR3 region has the DNA TGCAGCGTAAACAGCGGATATAGCAATCAGCCCCAGCATTTT. It codes for CSVNSGYSNQPQHF.

This clone has a single count. Other DNA sequences from this sample encode an identical CDR3 as well. This chain joins TRBV7-9 and TRBJ2-3, with 7 positions matching TRBD2. V shed 5 bases, J shed 6 bases, and the junction held 8 bases outside the gene matches. The germline CDR1 and CDR2 sequences are SEHNR and FQNEAQ (reference sequence). The CDR3 has 14 residues. CDR3 DNA sequence: TGTGCCAGCAGCCTCGGACTAGTTGCCGATACGCAGTATTTT. It codes for CASSLGLVADTQYF.

CDR3: CASSLKSSVDTQYF. The DNA for the CDR3 is TGCGCCAGCAGCTTGAAGTCTAGCGTAGATACGCAGTATTTT. The chain has TRBV5-1 and TRBJ2-3, with D perhaps matching TRBD2 (6 bases). Trimming removed 1 base from V and 5 bases from J, with 11 bases in between. The CDR3 sequence is 14 residues long. CDR1 and CDR2 from the germline V gene are SGHRS and YFSETQ.